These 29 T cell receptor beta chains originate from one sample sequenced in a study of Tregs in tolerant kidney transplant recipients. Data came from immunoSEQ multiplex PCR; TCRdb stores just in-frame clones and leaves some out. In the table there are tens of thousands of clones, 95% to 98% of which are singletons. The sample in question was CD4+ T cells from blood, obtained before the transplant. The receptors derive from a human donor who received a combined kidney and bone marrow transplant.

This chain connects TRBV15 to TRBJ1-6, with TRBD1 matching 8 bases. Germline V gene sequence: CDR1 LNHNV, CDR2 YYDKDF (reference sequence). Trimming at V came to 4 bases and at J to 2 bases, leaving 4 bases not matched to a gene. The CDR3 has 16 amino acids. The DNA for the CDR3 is TGTGCCACCAGCACTACAGGGGGAACCTATAATTCACCCCTCCACTTT. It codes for CATSTTGGTYNSPLHF.

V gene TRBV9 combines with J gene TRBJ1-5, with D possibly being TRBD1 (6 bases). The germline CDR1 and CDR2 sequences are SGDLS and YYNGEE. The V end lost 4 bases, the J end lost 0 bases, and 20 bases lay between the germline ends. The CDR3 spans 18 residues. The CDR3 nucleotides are TGTGCCAGCAGCCCCCGGGTGGGGGCTGCCGATAGCAATCAGCCCCAGCATTTT. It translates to CASSPRVGAADSNQPQHF.

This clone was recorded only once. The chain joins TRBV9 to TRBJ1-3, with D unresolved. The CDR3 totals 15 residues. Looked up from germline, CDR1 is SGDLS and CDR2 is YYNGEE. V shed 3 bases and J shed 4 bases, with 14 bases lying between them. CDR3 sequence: CASSGQVFFGNTIYF. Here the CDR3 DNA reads TGTGCCAGCAGCGGTCAGGTTTTTTTCGGAAACACCATATATTTT.

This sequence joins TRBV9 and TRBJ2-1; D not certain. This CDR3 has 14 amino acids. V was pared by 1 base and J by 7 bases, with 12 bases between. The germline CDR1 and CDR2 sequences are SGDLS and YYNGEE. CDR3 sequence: CASSVNNFRNEQFF. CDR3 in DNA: TGTGCCAGCAGCGTAAATAACTTTCGGAATGAGCAGTTCTTC.

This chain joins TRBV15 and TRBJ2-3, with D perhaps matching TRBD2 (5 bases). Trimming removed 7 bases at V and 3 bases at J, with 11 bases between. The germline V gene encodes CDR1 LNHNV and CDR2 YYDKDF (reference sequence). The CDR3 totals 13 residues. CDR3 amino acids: CATKVGGTDTQYF. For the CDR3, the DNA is TGTGCCACCAAGGTTGGAGGTACAGATACGCAGTATTTT.

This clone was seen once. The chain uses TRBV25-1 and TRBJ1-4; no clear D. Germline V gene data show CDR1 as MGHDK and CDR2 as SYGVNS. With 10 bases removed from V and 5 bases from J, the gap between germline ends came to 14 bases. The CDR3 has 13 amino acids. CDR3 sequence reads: CANLRDLNEKLFF. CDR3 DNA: TGTGCCAACCTCCGGGATCTAAATGAAAAACTGTTTTTT.

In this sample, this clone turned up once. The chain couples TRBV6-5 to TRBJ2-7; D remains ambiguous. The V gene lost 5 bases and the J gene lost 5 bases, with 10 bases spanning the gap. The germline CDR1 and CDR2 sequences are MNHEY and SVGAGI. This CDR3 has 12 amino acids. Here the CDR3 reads CASSRLGHEQYF. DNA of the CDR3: TGTGCCAGCAGTCGCTTGGGCCACGAGCAGTACTTC.

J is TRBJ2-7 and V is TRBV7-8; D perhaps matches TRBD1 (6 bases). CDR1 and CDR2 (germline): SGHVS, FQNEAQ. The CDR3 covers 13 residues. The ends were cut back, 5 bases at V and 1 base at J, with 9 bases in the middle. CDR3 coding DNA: TGTGCCAGCAGCCGTACAGGGTCCTACGAGCAGTACTTC. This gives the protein CASSRTGSYEQYF.

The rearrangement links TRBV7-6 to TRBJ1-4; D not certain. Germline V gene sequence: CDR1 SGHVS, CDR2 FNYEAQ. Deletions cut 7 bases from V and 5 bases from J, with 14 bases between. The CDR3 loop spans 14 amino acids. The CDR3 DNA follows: TGTGCCAGCAACCGAGGGCAGCTGAATGAAAAACTGTTTTTT. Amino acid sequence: CASNRGQLNEKLFF.

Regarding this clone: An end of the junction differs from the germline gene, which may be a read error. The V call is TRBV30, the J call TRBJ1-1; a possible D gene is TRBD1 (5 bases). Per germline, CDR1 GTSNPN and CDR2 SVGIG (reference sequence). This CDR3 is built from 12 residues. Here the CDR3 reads CAWTWGDTEAFF. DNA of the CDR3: TGTGCTTGGACGTGGGGGGACACTGAAGCTTTCTTT. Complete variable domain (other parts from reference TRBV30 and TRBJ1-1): SQTIHQWPATLVQPVGSPLSLECTVEGTSNPNLYWYRQAAGRGLQLLFYSVGIGQISSEVPQNLSASRPQDRQFILSSKKLLLSDSGFYLCAWTWGDTEAFFGQGTRLTVV.

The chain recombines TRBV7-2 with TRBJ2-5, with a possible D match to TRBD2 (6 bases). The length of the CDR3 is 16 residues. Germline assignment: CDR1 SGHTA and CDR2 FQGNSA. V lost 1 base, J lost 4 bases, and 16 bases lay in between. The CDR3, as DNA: TGTGCCAGCAGCTTAGTCATCAGGGAGGTTGTAGAGACCCAGTACTTC. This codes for CASSLVIREVVETQYF.

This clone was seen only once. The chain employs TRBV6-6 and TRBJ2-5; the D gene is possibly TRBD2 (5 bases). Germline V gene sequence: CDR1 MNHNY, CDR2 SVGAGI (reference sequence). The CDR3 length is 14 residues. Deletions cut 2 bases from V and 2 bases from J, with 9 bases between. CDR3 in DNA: TGTGCCAGCAGTTACCCGGACTTGCAAGAGACCCAGTACTTC. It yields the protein CASSYPDLQETQYF.

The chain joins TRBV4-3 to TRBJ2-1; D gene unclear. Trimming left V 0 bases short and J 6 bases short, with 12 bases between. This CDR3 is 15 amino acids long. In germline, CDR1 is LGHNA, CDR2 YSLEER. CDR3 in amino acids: CASSQDLTLGNEQFF. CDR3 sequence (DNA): TGCGCCAGCAGCCAAGATTTGACTTTAGGCAATGAGCAGTTCTTC.

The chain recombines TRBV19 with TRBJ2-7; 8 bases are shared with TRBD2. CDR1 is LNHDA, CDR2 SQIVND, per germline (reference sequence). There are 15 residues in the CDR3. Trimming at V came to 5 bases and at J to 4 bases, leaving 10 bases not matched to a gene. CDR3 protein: CASSLTGGTSYEQYF. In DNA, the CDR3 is TGTGCCAGTAGTCTGACGGGGGGGACGAGTTACGAGCAGTACTTC.

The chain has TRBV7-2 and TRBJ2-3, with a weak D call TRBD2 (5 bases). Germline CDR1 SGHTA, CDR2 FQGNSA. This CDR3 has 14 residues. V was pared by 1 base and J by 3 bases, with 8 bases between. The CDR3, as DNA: TGTGCCAGCAGCTTAGGGAGGAGTACAGATACGCAGTATTTT. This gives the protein CASSLGRSTDTQYF.

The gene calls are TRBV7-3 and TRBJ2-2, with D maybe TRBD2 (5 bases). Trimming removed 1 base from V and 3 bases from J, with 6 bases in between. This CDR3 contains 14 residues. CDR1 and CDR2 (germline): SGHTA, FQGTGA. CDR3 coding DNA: TGTGCCAGCAGCTTAATGAGGGACACCGGGGAGCTGTTTTTT. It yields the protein CASSLMRDTGELFF.

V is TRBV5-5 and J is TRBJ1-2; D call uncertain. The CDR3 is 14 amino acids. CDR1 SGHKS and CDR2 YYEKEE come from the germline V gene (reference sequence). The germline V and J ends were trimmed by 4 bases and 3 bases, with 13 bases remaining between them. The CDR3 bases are TGTGCCAGCAGCCTAGCGACTGTGGACTATGGCTACACCTTC. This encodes CASSLATVDYGYTF. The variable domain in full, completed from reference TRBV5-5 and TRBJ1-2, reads DAGVTQSPTHLIKTRGQQVTLRCSPISGHKSVSWYQQVLGQGPQFIFQYYEKEERGRGNFPDRFSARQFPNYSSELNVNALLLGDSALYLCASSLATVDYGYTFGSGTRLTVV.

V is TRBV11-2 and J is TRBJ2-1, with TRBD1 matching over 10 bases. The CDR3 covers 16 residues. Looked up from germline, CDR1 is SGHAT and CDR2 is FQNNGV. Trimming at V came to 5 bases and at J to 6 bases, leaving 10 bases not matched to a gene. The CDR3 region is CASSTTRGTGVNEQFF. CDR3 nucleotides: TGTGCCAGCAGCACAACTCGGGGGACAGGGGTCAATGAGCAGTTCTTC.

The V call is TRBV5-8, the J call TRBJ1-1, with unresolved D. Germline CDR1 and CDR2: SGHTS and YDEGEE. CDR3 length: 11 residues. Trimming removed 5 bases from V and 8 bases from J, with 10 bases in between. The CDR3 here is CASRKREEAFF. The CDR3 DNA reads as TGTGCCAGCAGGAAAAGGGAGGAAGCTTTCTTT.

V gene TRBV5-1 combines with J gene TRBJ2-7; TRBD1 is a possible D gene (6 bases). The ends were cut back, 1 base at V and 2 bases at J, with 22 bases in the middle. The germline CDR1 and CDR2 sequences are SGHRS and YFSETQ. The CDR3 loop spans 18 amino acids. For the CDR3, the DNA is TGCGCCAGCAGCTTGCCTCACCAGGGGTCAGGGATCGCCTACGAGCAGTACTTC. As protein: CASSLPHQGSGIAYEQYF.

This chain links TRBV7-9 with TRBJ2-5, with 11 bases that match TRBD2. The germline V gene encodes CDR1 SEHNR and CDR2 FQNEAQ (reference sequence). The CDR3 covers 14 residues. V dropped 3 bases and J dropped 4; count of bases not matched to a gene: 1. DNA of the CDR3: TGTGCCAGCAGCTTGGGGACTAGCGGAGAGACCCAGTACTTC. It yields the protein CASSLGTSGETQYF. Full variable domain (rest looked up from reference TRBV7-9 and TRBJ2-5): DTGVSQNPRHKITKRGQNVTFRCDPISEHNRLYWYRQTLGQGPEFLTYFQNEAQLEKSRLLSDRFSAERPKGSFSTLEIQRTEQGDSAMYLCASSLGTSGETQYFGPGTRLLVL.

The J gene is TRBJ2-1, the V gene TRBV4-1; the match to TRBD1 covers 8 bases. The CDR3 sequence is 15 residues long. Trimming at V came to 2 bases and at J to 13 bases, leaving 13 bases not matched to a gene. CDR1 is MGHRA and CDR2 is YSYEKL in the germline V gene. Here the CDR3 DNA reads TGCGCCAGCAGCCAATGGGGGACAGGAGATAAAGCCCAGTTCTTC. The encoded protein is CASSQWGTGDKAQFF.

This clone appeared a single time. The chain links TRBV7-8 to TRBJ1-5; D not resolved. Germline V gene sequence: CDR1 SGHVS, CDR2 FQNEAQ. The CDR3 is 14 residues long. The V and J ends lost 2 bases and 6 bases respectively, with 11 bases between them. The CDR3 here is CASSLTEGGQPQHF. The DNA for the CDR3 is TGTGCCAGCAGCTTAACCGAGGGTGGTCAGCCCCAGCATTTT.

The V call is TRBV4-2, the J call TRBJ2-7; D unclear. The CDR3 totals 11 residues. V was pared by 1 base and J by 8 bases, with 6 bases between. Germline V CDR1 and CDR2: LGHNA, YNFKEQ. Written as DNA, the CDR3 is TGTGCCAGCAGCCAAGGGGCCCAGCAGTACTTC. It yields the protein CASSQGAQQYF.

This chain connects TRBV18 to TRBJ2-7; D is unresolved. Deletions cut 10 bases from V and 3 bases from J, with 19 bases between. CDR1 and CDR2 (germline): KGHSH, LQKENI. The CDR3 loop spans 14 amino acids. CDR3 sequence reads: CATASDLSGYEQYF. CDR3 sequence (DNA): TGTGCCACCGCAAGCGACCTCTCCGGCTACGAGCAGTACTTC. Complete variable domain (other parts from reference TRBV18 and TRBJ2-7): NAGVMQNPRHLVRRRGQEARLRCSPMKGHSHVYWYRQLPEEGLKFMVYLQKENIIDESGMPKERFSAEFPKEGPSILRIQQVVRGDSAAYFCATASDLSGYEQYFGPGTRLTVT.

CDR3 sequence (DNA): TGTGCCAGCAGAGGGGGAACCTACGAGCAGTACTTC. Amino acids: CASRGGTYEQYF. The rearrangement uses TRBV6-5 and TRBJ2-7, with D possibly being TRBD1 (6 bases). The CDR3 is 12 residues long. The V end was cut by 6 bases, the J end by 2 bases, with 8 bases between. CDR1 MNHEY and CDR2 SVGAGI come from the germline V gene.

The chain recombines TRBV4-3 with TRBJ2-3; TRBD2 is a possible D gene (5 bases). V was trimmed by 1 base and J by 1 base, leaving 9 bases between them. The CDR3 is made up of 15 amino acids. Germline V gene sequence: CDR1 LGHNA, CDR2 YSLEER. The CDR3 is CASSQVSEGTDTQYF. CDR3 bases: TGCGCCAGCAGCCAAGTTAGCGAAGGCACAGATACGCAGTATTTT.

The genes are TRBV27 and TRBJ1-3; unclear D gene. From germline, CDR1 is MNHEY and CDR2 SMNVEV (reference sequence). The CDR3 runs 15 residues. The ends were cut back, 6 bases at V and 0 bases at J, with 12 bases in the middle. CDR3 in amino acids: CASSSSVGSGNTIYF. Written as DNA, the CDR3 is TGTGCCAGCAGCTCCTCAGTTGGCTCTGGAAACACCATATATTTT.

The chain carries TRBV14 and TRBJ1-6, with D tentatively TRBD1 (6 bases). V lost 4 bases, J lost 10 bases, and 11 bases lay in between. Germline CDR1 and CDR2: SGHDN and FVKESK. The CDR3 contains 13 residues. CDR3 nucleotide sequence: TGTGCCAGCAGCCCAGGGGTTCGGTCACCCCTCCACTTT. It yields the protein CASSPGVRSPLHF.